This TCR beta chain comes out of a study of breast tumors, draining lymph nodes, adjacent tissues. This clonotype was recorded at least ten times. What it binds is unknown. TCRdb used MiXCR to reprocess the multiplex PCR reads, holding one entry per CDR3 protein. The sample holds about 170,000 distinct CDR3 sequences, around a third seen once. Breast cancer patients provided tissue from their axillary draining lymph nodes. Study conclusions and caveats: Luminal-like breast cancer showed significantly greater tumor-nontumor repertoire similarity than basal-like breast cancer did. Tumor T cell lymph node origin was a supported hypothesis, not proven. Tumor TCR diversity was below lymph nodes but above nontumor tissue.

Sequencing was performed on axillary lymph node tissue. This sequence was found in a female donor with breast cancer. Some clones in this sample may be carry-over from other donors' samples.

The CDR3 nucleotides are TGCGCCAGCAGTGAACAGTCCACAGAAGCGGCCCAGTACTTC. Amino acids: CASSEQSTEAAQYF. The chain joins TRBV10-1 to TRBJ2-5; possibly TRBD2 for D (5 bases). CDR1 and CDR2 (germline): WNHNN, SYGVQD (reference sequence). Trimming shortened V by 3 bases and J by 9 bases, and 17 bases separated the two germline ends. CDR3 size: 14 residues.